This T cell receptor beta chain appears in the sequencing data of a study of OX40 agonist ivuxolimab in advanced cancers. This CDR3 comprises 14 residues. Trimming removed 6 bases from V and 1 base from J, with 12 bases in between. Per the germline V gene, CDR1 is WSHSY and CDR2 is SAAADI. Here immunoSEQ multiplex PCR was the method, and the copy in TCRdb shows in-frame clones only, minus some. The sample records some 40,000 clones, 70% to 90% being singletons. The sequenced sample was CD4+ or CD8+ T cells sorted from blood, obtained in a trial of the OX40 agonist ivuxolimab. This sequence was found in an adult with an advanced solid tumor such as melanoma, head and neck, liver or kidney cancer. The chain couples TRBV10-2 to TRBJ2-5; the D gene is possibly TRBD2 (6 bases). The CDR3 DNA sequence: TGCGCCAGCAGCGCCACTAGCCTCCAAGAGACCCAGTACTTC. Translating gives CASSATSLQETQYF.